What follows is one TCR beta chain and its context. These data originate in a study of blood T cell repertoires in COVID-19. This table comes from immunoSEQ multiplex PCR, and its TCRdb copy is limited to in-frame clones, with some not included. The table shows roughly 86,000 clones, with roughly 89% occurring only once. This receptor was taken from a woman in her forties or fifties in a cohort sampled during active COVID-19. Sequenced sample: peripheral blood.

The CDR3 bases are TGTGCCAGCAGCCCGGGTCGCTCCACCCCCGAGCAGTACTTC. It codes for CASSPGRSTPEQYF. The genes are TRBV11-2 and TRBJ2-7; D not certain. The V gene's germline CDR1 is SGHAT and CDR2 FQNNGV. This CDR3 is 14 amino acids long. Between the trimmed V and J ends, which lost 5 bases and 6 bases, there was a span of 17 bases.